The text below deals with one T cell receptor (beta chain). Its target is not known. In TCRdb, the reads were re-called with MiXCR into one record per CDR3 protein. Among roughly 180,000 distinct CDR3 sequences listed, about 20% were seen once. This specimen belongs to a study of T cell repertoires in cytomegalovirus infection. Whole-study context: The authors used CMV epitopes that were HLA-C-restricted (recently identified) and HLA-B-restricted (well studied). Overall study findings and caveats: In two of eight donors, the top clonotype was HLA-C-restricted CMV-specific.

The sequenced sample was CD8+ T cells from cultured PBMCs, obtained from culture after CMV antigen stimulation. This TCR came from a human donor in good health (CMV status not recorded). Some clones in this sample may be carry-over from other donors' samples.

DNA for the CDR3: TGTGCCAGCAGCCCGACGGGCAGGTCGATAGGGTTCTTC. Translated: CASSPTGRSIGFF. The rearrangement uses TRBV7-8 and TRBJ2-1; D gene uncertain. The V end lost 5 bases, the J end lost 15 bases, and 20 bases lay between the germline ends. The CDR3 runs to 13 residues. CDR1 is SGHVS and CDR2 is FQNEAQ in the germline V gene. Combining the CDR3 with reference TRBV7-8 and TRBJ2-1 gives the whole variable domain GAGVSQSPRYKVAKRGQDVALRCDPISGHVSLFWYQQALGQGPEFLTYFQNEAQLDKSGLPSDRFFAERPEGSVSTLKIQRTQQEDSAVYLCASSPTGRSIGFFGPGTRLTVL.